These 31 T cell receptor beta chains originate from one sample sequenced in a study of T cell responses to AZD1222 COVID-19 vaccine. Sequencing was performed with immunoSEQ multiplex PCR; in TCRdb, only in-frame clones are kept and a portion is missing. The data hold fewer than 180,000 clones, with 90% observed a single time. The material sequenced was peripheral blood, taken 28 days after the second AZD1222 dose. Receptor source: an adult who received the AZD1222 COVID-19 vaccine.

V is TRBV2 and J is TRBJ1-2; the D gene is possibly TRBD1 (5 bases). The V gene lost 6 bases and the J gene lost 8 bases, with 13 bases spanning the gap. CDR1 and CDR2 (germline): SNHLY, FYNNEI. This CDR3 region has 12 residues. The CDR3 protein is CASREGFRGYTF. The CDR3 DNA sequence: TGTGCCAGCAGGGAGGGGTTTCGAGGCTACACCTTC.

The chain uses TRBV27 and TRBJ1-1; 9 nucleotides match TRBD1. The J segment lost 0 bases and the V segment lost 5 bases, leaving 4 bases of the junction unmatched. The germline V gene has CDR1 MNHEY and CDR2 SMNVEV (reference sequence). There are 15 residues in the CDR3. CDR3 DNA sequence: TGTGCCAGCAGTATACAGGGGGCTCTGAACACTGAAGCTTTCTTT. Translating it yields CASSIQGALNTEAFF.

The chain uses TRBV7-2 and TRBJ2-2; 10 bases line up with TRBD2. The junction had 4 bases not matched to a gene; V was cut back by 3 bases and J by 3 bases. Germline CDR1 SGHTA, CDR2 FQGNSA. The CDR3 runs 16 residues. CDR3 sequence reads: CASSLRTSGYTGELFF. As DNA, the CDR3 is TGTGCCAGCAGCTTGCGGACTAGCGGTTACACCGGGGAGCTGTTTTTT.

The sample holds one count of this clone. The rearrangement uses TRBV29-1 and TRBJ1-2, with TRBD1 matching 9 bases. CDR1 SQVTM and CDR2 ANQGSEA come from the germline V gene. The CDR3 is made up of 18 amino acids. V was pared by 3 bases and J by 3 bases, with 17 bases of the junction left unmatched. The CDR3 coding sequence is TGCAGCGTTGACCCCCGGCGGACAGGGGATTATATAGACTATGGCTACACCTTC. Encoded protein: CSVDPRRTGDYIDYGYTF.

The CDR3 DNA is TGTGCCAGTAGTATAGATCTTTCCCAGGGGTTTTTTGGCACCGGGGAGCTGTTTTTT. Protein: CASSIDLSQGFFGTGELFF. The gene calls are TRBV19 and TRBJ2-2; D possibly corresponds to TRBD1 (6 bases). CDR1 and CDR2 (germline): LNHDA, SQIVND (reference sequence). V gave up 0 bases and J gave up 4 bases, with 21 bases separating them. The length of the CDR3 is 19 residues.

J is TRBJ1-4 and V is TRBV4-1; unclear D gene. Trimming cost V 2 bases and J 0 bases, with 10 bases left between them. The CDR3 is made up of 16 amino acids. Germline CDR1 is MGHRA and CDR2 is YSYEKL. CDR3: CASSQSPPATNEKLFF. The CDR3 bases are TGCGCCAGCAGCCAAAGTCCACCCGCAACTAATGAAAAACTGTTTTTT.

The chain links TRBV4-2 to TRBJ1-2; D is unclear. Germline assignment: CDR1 LGHNA and CDR2 YNFKEQ. The V end was cut by 4 bases, the J end by 2 bases, with 11 bases between. This CDR3 contains 14 residues. The DNA of the CDR3 is TGTGCCAGCAGCCCCGATAGTTCAAACTATGGCTACACCTTC. Protein sequence: CASSPDSSNYGYTF.

Turning to this clone: Additional DNA sequences in this sample encode the identical CDR3. V is TRBV24-1 and J is TRBJ1-2; no reliable D call. The CDR3 sequence is 14 residues long. Per germline, CDR1 KGHDR and CDR2 SFDVKD. Trimming took off 2 bases at V and 4 bases at J, with 10 bases between the two ends. The CDR3 region has the DNA TGTGCCACCAGTGATTCCGGGTCAACCTATGGCTACACCTTC. It specifies CATSDSGSTYGYTF.

The rearrangement links TRBV7-9 to TRBJ2-5, with 15 bases identical to TRBD2. The V segment lost 5 bases and the J segment 5 bases; nucleotides outside the gene matches: 3. There are 15 residues in the CDR3. Per germline, CDR1 SEHNR and CDR2 FQNEAQ (reference sequence). The chain's CDR3 is CASSDGLAGGETQYF. The CDR3 nucleotides read TGTGCCAGCAGCGACGGACTAGCGGGAGGGGAGACCCAGTACTTC. The full variable domain, completed using reference TRBV7-9 and TRBJ2-5, is DTGVSQNPRHKITKRGQNVTFRCDPISEHNRLYWYRQTLGQGPEFLTYFQNEAQLEKSRLLSDRFSAERPKGSFSTLEIQRTEQGDSAMYLCASSDGLAGGETQYFGPGTRLLVL.

The gene calls are TRBV2 and TRBJ1-1; D not certain. Germline CDR1 SNHLY, CDR2 FYNNEI. V lost 6 bases, J lost 4 bases, and 18 bases lay in between. The CDR3 has 15 residues. The CDR3 protein is CASSPFLRGGTEAFF. The CDR3 nucleotides are TGTGCCAGCAGCCCTTTCTTACGGGGTGGCACTGAAGCTTTCTTT.

This clone has just a few counts. The chain uses TRBV15 and TRBJ2-7, with D uncertain. This CDR3 is built from 14 residues. The V gene's germline CDR1 is LNHNV and CDR2 YYDKDF (reference sequence). The V end lost 5 bases, the J end lost 0 bases, and 11 bases lay between the germline ends. The CDR3 DNA reads TGTGCCACCAGCGAGACCCTGAGCTCCTACGAGCAGTACTTC. Protein sequence: CATSETLSSYEQYF.

This clone was detected only once. This chain joins TRBV28 and TRBJ2-7; TRBD2 agrees at 7 bases. V trimming: 6 bases; J trimming: 2 bases; junction bases outside the gene matches: 4. In germline, CDR1 is MDHEN, CDR2 SYDVKM. The CDR3 sequence is 13 residues long. The CDR3 sequence is CASRASGTYEQYF. CDR3 DNA: TGTGCCAGCAGAGCTAGCGGAACCTACGAGCAGTACTTC.

The V gene is TRBV19, the J gene TRBJ1-5; D gene uncertain. The V end lost 3 bases, the J end lost 1 base, and 7 bases lay between the germline ends. This CDR3 contains 14 residues. Germline CDR1 LNHDA, CDR2 SQIVND (reference sequence). The CDR3 is CASSMSESNQPQHF. The CDR3 DNA reads TGTGCCAGTAGTATGAGTGAGAGCAATCAGCCCCAGCATTTT.

The rearrangement joins TRBV11-2 to TRBJ2-6; D perhaps matches TRBD2 (6 bases). The CDR3 is 17 residues long. Per germline, CDR1 SGHAT and CDR2 FQNNGV. Trimming stripped 6 bases from V and 0 bases from J, with 15 bases between. The CDR3 here is CASSLGGLLSGANVLTF. In DNA, the CDR3 is TGTGCCAGCAGTTTGGGGGGACTGCTCTCTGGGGCCAACGTCCTGACTTTC.

This rearrangement joins TRBV4-1 to TRBJ2-3; D possibly corresponds to TRBD1 (5 bases). The CDR3 covers 14 residues. CDR1 is MGHRA, CDR2 YSYEKL, per germline. Deletions cut 0 bases from V and 4 bases from J, with 8 bases between. The CDR3 reads CASSQEGRADTQYF. The CDR3 coding sequence is TGCGCCAGCAGCCAAGAAGGCAGGGCAGATACGCAGTATTTT.

The chain joins TRBV12-3 or TRBV12-4 to TRBJ1-2; D possibly corresponds to TRBD1 (5 bases). The V end lost 6 bases, the J end lost 0 bases, and 8 bases lay between the germline ends. CDR3 length: 13 residues. CDR3 sequence (DNA): TGTGCCAGCAGAAGAGGGGCTAACTATGGCTACACCTTC. Its translation is CASRRGANYGYTF.

For the CDR3, the DNA is TGTGCCAGCATGACCCCTGGACGAGATAGACTTTACGAGCAGTACTTC. It specifies CASMTPGRDRLYEQYF. This rearrangement joins TRBV2 to TRBJ2-7; D is ambiguous. The CDR3 length is 16 residues. V was clipped by 7 bases and J by 4 bases, with 23 bases between them. Germline CDR1 and CDR2: SNHLY and FYNNEI.

This chain connects TRBV11-2 to TRBJ2-7; 7 nucleotides align to TRBD2. In germline, CDR1 is SGHAT, CDR2 FQNNGV. V was clipped by 5 bases and J by 1 base; unmatched bases: 5. This CDR3 has 14 residues. CDR3 DNA sequence: TGTGCCAGCAGCCCCGGAGCGGGGTCCTACGAGCAGTACTTC. It encodes CASSPGAGSYEQYF.

The chain combines TRBV27 with TRBJ2-3; D unresolved. This CDR3 has 16 residues. Deletions cut 0 bases from V and 8 bases from J, with 18 bases between. Germline-derived CDR1 and CDR2 are MNHEY and SMNVEV (reference sequence). Here the CDR3 DNA reads TGTGCCAGCAGTTTATCTCCCCCCGTCGGTTATGTTACGCAGTATTTT. Translation: CASSLSPPVGYVTQYF.

CDR3 residues: CASSLEGGLNQPQHF. Here the CDR3 DNA reads TGCGCCAGCAGCTTGGAGGGGGGGCTCAATCAGCCCCAGCATTTT. This rearrangement joins TRBV5-1 to TRBJ1-5; weak D call: TRBD1 (6 bases). V was clipped by 0 bases and J by 3 bases, with 10 bases between them. Germline V gene data show CDR1 as SGHRS and CDR2 as YFSETQ. This CDR3 region has 15 residues.

The chain recombines TRBV27 with TRBJ2-2; D is ambiguous. Germline V gene data show CDR1 as MNHEY and CDR2 as SMNVEV (reference sequence). This CDR3 comprises 17 residues. Trimming removed 3 bases at V and 0 bases at J, with 14 bases between. The CDR3 here is CASSFFPSKPNTGELFF. For the CDR3, the DNA is TGTGCCAGCAGTTTCTTTCCCTCCAAACCGAACACCGGGGAGCTGTTTTTT.

This clone was recorded once. This chain uses TRBV2 with TRBJ2-7, with D possibly matching TRBD1 (6 bases). The CDR3 totals 12 residues. V was pared by 8 bases and J by 2 bases, with 10 bases between. From germline, CDR1 is SNHLY and CDR2 FYNNEI. CDR3 residues: CASQGGTYEQYF. CDR3 nucleotide sequence: TGTGCCAGCCAAGGGGGAACCTACGAGCAGTACTTC. Looking up the rest from reference TRBV2 and TRBJ2-7 gives the full variable domain: EPEVTQTPSHQVTQMGQEVILRCVPISNHLYFYWYRQILGQKVEFLVSFYNNEISEKSEIFDDQFSVERPDGSNFTLKIRSTKLEDSAMYFCASQGGTYEQYFGPGTRLTVT.

This rearrangement joins TRBV25-1 to TRBJ1-3, with D possibly matching TRBD1 (6 bases). This CDR3 spans 14 amino acids. Germline CDR1 reads MGHDK; CDR2 reads SYGVNS. Deletions cut 9 bases from V and 6 bases from J, with 18 bases between. The CDR3 reads CARRAPGAENTIYF. The DNA for the CDR3 is TGTGCCAGACGAGCCCCAGGGGCCGAAAACACCATATATTTT.

The V call is TRBV23-1, the J call TRBJ1-3; D might be TRBD1 (5 bases). TRBV23-1 is an open reading frame, and its role is uncertain. The CDR3 is 16 amino acids. V lost 5 bases, J lost 1 base, and 15 bases lay in between. The CDR3, as DNA: TGCGCCAGCAGTAAAAGAGGGGCGATATCTGGAAACACCATATATTTT. Its protein is CASSKRGAISGNTIYF.

This clone appeared once. The chain is built from TRBV19 and TRBJ1-3; D gene ambiguous. The germline V and J ends were trimmed by 7 bases and 0 bases, with 16 bases remaining between them. This CDR3 contains 16 residues. Germline lookup yields CDR1 LNHDA and CDR2 SQIVND (reference sequence). This CDR3 reads CASIAWSRSSGNTIYF. CDR3 sequence (DNA): TGTGCCAGTATTGCGTGGTCCCGCAGCTCTGGAAACACCATATATTTT.

The V gene is TRBV7-8, the J gene TRBJ1-3; D remains unclear. Trimming shortened V by 5 bases and J by 1 base, and 15 bases separated the two germline ends. CDR1 and CDR2 from the germline V gene are SGHVS and FQNEAQ. This CDR3 has 16 amino acids. This CDR3 reads CASSPRVTASGNTIYF. The CDR3, as DNA: TGTGCCAGCAGCCCTAGGGTGACCGCGTCTGGAAACACCATATATTTT.

The chain combines TRBV7-9 with TRBJ2-3; the match to TRBD2 covers 10 bases. The germline CDR1 and CDR2 sequences are SEHNR and FQNEAQ (reference sequence). This CDR3 region has 14 residues. Trimming removed 5 bases from V and 6 bases from J; junction bases left unmatched: 5. This CDR3 reads CASSLSGRFDTQYF. The CDR3 bases are TGTGCCAGCAGCCTTAGCGGGAGGTTCGATACGCAGTATTTT.

The chain combines TRBV21-1 with TRBJ1-1; the D call TRBD1 from the table was never checked on the DNA. TRBV21-1 represents a pseudogene. This CDR3 is built from 18 residues. For the CDR3, the DNA is TGTGCCAGCACCCATAAATTACAGGGGGCTGTTTCGAACACTGAAGCTTTCTTT. Translation: CASTHKLQGAVSNTEAFF.

The rearrangement joins TRBV5-1 to TRBJ2-3, with TRBD2 matching 15 bases. V lost 0 bases, J lost 8 bases, and 10 bases stayed unmatched. CDR3 length equals 18 residues. CDR1 and CDR2 from the germline V gene are SGHRS and YFSETQ. CDR3 sequence: CASSLAMGLAGGPGTQYF. The CDR3 DNA sequence: TGCGCCAGCAGCTTGGCTATGGGACTAGCGGGAGGCCCCGGTACGCAGTATTTT.

CDR3 sequence (DNA): TGTGCCAGCAGCTTAGGGTTCCCTATAGCGGGGGACTACAATGAGCAGTTCTTC. Translated, it gives CASSLGFPIAGDYNEQFF. This chain joins TRBV7-6 and TRBJ2-1; the match to TRBD2 covers 9 bases. The CDR3 is made up of 18 amino acids. Germline CDR1 and CDR2: SGHVS and FNYEAQ. V dropped 1 base and J dropped 3; count of bases not matched to a gene: 10.

The CDR3 sequence is CASRRNTEAFF. In DNA form, the CDR3 reads TGTGCCAGCAGACGTAACACTGAAGCTTTCTTT. V gene TRBV27 combines with J gene TRBJ1-1, with D unresolved. The CDR3 length is 11 residues. Per the germline V gene, CDR1 is MNHEY and CDR2 is SMNVEV (reference sequence). The V end lost 6 bases, the J end lost 2 bases, and 4 bases lay between the germline ends.